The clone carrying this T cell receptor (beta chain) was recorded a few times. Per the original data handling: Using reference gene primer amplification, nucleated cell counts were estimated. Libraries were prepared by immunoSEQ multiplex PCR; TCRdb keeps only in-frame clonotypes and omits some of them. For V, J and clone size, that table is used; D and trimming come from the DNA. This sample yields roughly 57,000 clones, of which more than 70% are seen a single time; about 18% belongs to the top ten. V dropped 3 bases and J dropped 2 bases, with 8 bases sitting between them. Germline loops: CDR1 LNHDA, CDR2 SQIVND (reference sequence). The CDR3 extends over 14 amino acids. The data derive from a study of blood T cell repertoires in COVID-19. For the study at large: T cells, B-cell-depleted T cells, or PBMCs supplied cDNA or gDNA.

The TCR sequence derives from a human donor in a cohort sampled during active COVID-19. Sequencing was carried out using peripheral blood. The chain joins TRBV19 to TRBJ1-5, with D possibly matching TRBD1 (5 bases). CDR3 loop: CASSIWGGNQPQHF. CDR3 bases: TGTGCCAGTAGTATCTGGGGCGGCAATCAGCCCCAGCATTTT.